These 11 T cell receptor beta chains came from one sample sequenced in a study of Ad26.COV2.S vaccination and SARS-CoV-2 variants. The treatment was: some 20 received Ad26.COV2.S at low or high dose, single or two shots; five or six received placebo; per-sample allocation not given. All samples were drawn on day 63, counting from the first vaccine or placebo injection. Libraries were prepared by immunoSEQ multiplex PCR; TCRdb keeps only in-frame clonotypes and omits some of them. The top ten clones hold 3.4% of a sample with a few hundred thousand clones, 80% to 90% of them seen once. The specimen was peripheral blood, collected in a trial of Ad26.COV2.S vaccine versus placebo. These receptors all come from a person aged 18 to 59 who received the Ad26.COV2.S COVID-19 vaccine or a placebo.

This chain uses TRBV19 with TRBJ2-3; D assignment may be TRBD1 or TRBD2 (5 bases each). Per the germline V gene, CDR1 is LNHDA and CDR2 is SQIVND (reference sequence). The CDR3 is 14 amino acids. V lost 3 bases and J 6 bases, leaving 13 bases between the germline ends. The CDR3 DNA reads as TGTGCCAGTAGTATGGGGACCCGGCTGGATACGCAGTATTTT. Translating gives CASSMGTRLDTQYF.

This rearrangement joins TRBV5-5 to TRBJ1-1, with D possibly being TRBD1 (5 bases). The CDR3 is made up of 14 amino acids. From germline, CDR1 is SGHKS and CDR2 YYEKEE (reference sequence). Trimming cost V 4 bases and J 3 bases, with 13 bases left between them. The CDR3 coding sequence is TGTGCCAGCAGCCACCGGGACGGTTACACTGAAGCTTTCTTT. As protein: CASSHRDGYTEAFF.

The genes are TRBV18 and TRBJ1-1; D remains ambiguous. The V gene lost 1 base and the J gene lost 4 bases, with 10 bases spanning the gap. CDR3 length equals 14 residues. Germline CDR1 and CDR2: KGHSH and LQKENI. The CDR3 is CASSPREGITEAFF. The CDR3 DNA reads TGTGCCAGCTCACCACGTGAAGGGATCACTGAAGCTTTCTTT.

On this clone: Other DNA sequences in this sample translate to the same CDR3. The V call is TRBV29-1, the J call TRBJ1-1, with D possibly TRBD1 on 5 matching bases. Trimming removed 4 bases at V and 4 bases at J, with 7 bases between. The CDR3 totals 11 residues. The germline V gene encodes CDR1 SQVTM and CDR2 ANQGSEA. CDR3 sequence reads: CSVGGGTEAFF. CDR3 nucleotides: TGCAGCGTTGGGGGCGGCACTGAAGCTTTCTTT.

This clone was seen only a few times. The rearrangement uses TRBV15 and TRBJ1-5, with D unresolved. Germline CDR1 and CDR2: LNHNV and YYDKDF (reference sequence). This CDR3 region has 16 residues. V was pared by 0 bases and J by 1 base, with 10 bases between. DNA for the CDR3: TGTGCCACCAGCAGAGATCCCGGGCAGAGCAATCAGCCCCAGCATTTT. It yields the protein CATSRDPGQSNQPQHF.

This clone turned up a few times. The CDR3 is CASSLAGGNINQPQHF. CDR3 nucleotide sequence: TGTGCCAGCAGCTTAGCAGGGGGCAACATCAATCAGCCCCAGCATTTT. The chain is built from TRBV7-6 and TRBJ1-5, with 7 bases identical to TRBD1. Germline CDR1 SGHVS, CDR2 FNYEAQ. This CDR3 spans 16 amino acids. V lost 0 bases to trimming and J lost 3 bases; unmatched junction nucleotides: 5.

CDR3 bases: TGTGCCAACCACGCCCCGGACCGTGGGGACTATGGCTACACCTTC. Its protein product is CANHAPDRGDYGYTF. The chain combines TRBV6-5 with TRBJ1-2; D gene uncertain. Germline CDR1 MNHEY, CDR2 SVGAGI. The CDR3 contains 15 residues. The V end was cut by 10 bases, the J end by 3 bases, with 21 bases between.

The CDR3 here is CASSRSGGASYNEQFF. The CDR3, as DNA: TGTGCCAGCAGCCGGAGTGGGGGGGCCTCTTACAATGAGCAGTTCTTC. This chain uses TRBV3-1 (or the pseudogene TRBV3-2) with TRBJ2-1; D perhaps matches TRBD2 (7 bases). CDR1 LGHDT and CDR2 YNNKEL come from the germline V gene (reference sequence). CDR3 length equals 16 residues. Trimming removed 4 bases at V and 4 bases at J, with 17 bases between.

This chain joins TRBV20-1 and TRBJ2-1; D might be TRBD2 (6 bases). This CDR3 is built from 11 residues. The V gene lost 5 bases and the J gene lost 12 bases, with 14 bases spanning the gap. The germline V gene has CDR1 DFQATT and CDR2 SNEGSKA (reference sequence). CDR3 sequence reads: CSAGGLSGQFF. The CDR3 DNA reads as TGCAGTGCTGGGGGACTCAGCGGGCAGTTCTTC.

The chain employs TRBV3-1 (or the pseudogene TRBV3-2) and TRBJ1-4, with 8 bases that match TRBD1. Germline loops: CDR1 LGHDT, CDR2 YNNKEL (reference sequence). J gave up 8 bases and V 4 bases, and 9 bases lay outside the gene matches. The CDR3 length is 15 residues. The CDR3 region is CASSLQTGDEEKLFF. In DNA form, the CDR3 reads TGTGCCAGCAGCCTACAGACAGGGGACGAGGAAAAACTGTTTTTT.

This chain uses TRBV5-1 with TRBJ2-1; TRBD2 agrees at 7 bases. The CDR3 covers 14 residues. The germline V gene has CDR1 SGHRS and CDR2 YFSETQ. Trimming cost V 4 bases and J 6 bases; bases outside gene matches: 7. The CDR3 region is CASSAGGGVNEQFF. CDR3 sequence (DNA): TGCGCCAGCAGCGCTGGCGGGGGTGTCAATGAGCAGTTCTTC.